This T cell receptor beta chain is drawn from a study of T cells in Graves' hyperthyroidism and ophthalmopathy. Trimming cost V 1 base and J 7 bases, with 25 bases left between them. CDR1 and CDR2 from the germline V gene are LNHDA and SQIVND (reference sequence). CDR3 size: 18 residues. RNA transcripts gave rise to amplified TCR beta CDR3 regions. First-round RT-PCR targeting the TCR CDR3 was performed with the HTBI primer set. TCRdb re-analysed the multiplex PCR reads in MiXCR, keeping a single row per CDR3 protein. The sample holds roughly 710,000 distinct CDR3 sequences, 35% seen once. This receptor was obtained from a woman aged 40-49 years with Graves' hyperthyroidism. This rearrangement joins TRBV19 to TRBJ1-1; D is possibly TRBD1 (5 bases). Sequencing was performed on blood. The CDR3 DNA follows: TGTGCCAGTAGTATAGCTAACAGGCAAGTCGATATGCAGGGTGAAGCTTTCTTT. Translating gives CASSIANRQVDMQGEAFF.